Listed below are T cell receptor beta chains from one sample, sequenced in a study of OX40 agonist ivuxolimab in advanced cancers. This table comes from immunoSEQ multiplex PCR, and its TCRdb copy is limited to in-frame clones, with some not included. The table shows about 53,000 clones, with around nine tenths occurring only once. Specimen: CD4+ or CD8+ T cells sorted from blood, collected in a trial of the OX40 agonist ivuxolimab. The receptors derive from an adult with an advanced solid tumor such as melanoma, head and neck, liver or kidney cancer. Each CDR3 is given with its conserved first and last residue. A D gene is named only where the DNA matches it firmly. Only part of the rows carry a size: once, few, many, or a class if the clone is expanded.

j_gene | abundance | v_gene | d_gene | CDR3aa | CDR3nt
TRBJ2-6 | . | TRBV4-1 | . | CASSLLSLDRMSSSGANVLTF | TGCGCCAGCAGCCTACTCAGTCTGGACCGAATGTCGAGCTCTGGGGCCAACGTCCTGACTTTC
TRBJ2-2 | . | TRBV5-1 | . | CASRREPEGAGELFF | TGCGCCAGCAGGAGGGAGCCGGAAGGGGCCGGGGAGCTGTTTTTT
TRBJ2-7 | . | TRBV4-1 | TRBD2 | CASSQDTAGASYEQYF | TGCGCCAGCAGCCAAGATACAGCGGGAGCCTCCTACGAGCAGTACTTC
TRBJ2-7 | few | TRBV6-1 | . | CASTQVGTSEYF | TGTGCCAGCACCCAGGTGGGGACTTCGGAGTACTTC
TRBJ2-1 | . | TRBV6-6 | TRBD1 | CASSYSIRDRPNEQFF | TGTGCCAGCAGTTACTCAATCCGGGACAGGCCCAATGAGCAGTTCTTC
TRBJ2-5 | . | TRBV11-3 | . | CASSPSSGPQYF | TGTGCCAGCAGCCCGTCCTCAGGGCCCCAGTACTTC
TRBJ2-6 | medium-sized | TRBV28 | . | CASSLRQGTGANVLTF | TGTGCCAGCAGCCTGAGGCAAGGGACCGGGGCCAACGTCCTGACTTTC
TRBJ2-2 | . | TRBV7-3 | TRBD1 | CASSSTTGDGELFF | TGTGCCAGCAGCTCAACAACAGGGGACGGGGAGCTGTTTTTT
TRBJ2-3 | . | TRBV6-4 | TRBD1 | CASPEQGKNSTDTQYF | TGTGCCAGCCCAGAACAGGGGAAGAACTCCACAGATACGCAGTATTTT
TRBJ1-1 | . | TRBV5-1 | . | CASSFLPDGNTEAFF | TGCGCCAGCAGCTTCCTACCGGACGGGAACACTGAAGCTTTCTTT
TRBJ2-7 | . | TRBV30 | . | CAWRPELTGITEQYF | TGTGCCTGGAGACCCGAACTCACGGGCATTACAGAGCAGTACTTC
TRBJ2-4 | . | TRBV6-1 | . | CASSEMKGTLAKNIQYF | TGTGCCAGCAGTGAAATGAAAGGGACTCTAGCCAAAAACATTCAGTACTTC
TRBJ1-4 | . | TRBV5-6 | TRBD1 | CASSVQGATNEKLFF | TGTGCCAGCAGCGTTCAGGGGGCGACTAATGAAAAACTGTTTTTT
TRBJ1-6 | few | TRBV27 | TRBD1 | CASSPGQGGWNSPLHF | TGTGCCAGCAGTCCCGGACAGGGGGGATGGAATTCACCCCTCCACTTT
TRBJ1-1 | . | TRBV29-1 | . | CSARAVENTEAFF | TGCAGCGCAAGGGCAGTGGAAAACACTGAAGCTTTCTTT
TRBJ1-2 | . | TRBV28 | . | CASSSWSSIGGYTF | TGTGCCAGCAGTTCGTGGTCGTCGATCGGTGGCTACACCTTC
TRBJ2-7 | once | TRBV2 | . | CASSEEGWEQYF | TGTGCCAGCAGTGAGGAGGGGTGGGAGCAGTACTTC
TRBJ2-2 | once | TRBV6-5 | TRBD1 | CASRVTGGTGELFF | TGTGCCAGCAGAGTGACAGGGGGCACCGGGGAGCTGTTTTTT
TRBJ1-4 | . | TRBV30 | TRBD1 | CALTGTVMEKLFF | TGTGCTTTGACCGGGACAGTCATGGAAAAACTGTTTTTT
TRBJ1-1 | few | TRBV20-1 | . | CSATMNTEAFF | TGCAGTGCAACTATGAACACTGAAGCTTTCTTT
TRBJ1-1 | . | TRBV28 | . | CASSLPNRAAFF | TGTGCCAGCAGTTTACCCAACAGGGCTGCTTTCTTT
TRBJ1-5 | once | TRBV28 | . | CASSSSGGNQPQHF | TGTGCCAGCAGTTCTTCAGGGGGCAATCAGCCCCAGCATTTT
TRBJ1-4 | . | TRBV6-1 | . | CASSDGFGKLFF | TGTGCCAGCAGTGACGGGTTTGGAAAACTGTTTTTT
TRBJ1-4 | . | TRBV5-1 | . | CASSLGALNEKLFF | TGCGCCAGCAGCTTGGGGGCGCTTAATGAAAAACTGTTTTTT